This T cell receptor (beta chain) appears in the sequencing data of a study of cytomegalovirus exposure and HLA in healthy donors. Across the study: Early release data held some 80 million unique TCRs from HLA-typed donors.

About this clone: What it recognizes is unknown. A read error may produce the germline difference seen at one junction end.

The CDR3 consists of 15 residues. Germline-derived CDR1 and CDR2 are SGHRS and YFSETQ. The PCR used 60 Vbeta and 13 Jbeta primers. TCRdb's copy holds only in-frame clones and misses some; the assay was immunoSEQ multiplex PCR. The data hold fewer than 250,000 clones, with roughly 80% observed a single time. Study-wide results and caveats: A later analysis associated 15,000 or so TCR beta sequences with HLA alleles at a 0.05 false discovery rate. Data from an earlier analysis indicated that most TCR beta V segments were productive either about 87% or about 30% of the time. Among the sequence variants, a highly shared cluster was likely an artifact of sequencing.

The rearrangement joins TRBV5-1 to TRBJ2-6; D is possibly TRBD1 (6 bases). Source material: PBMCs. This TCR came from a man aged 30 to 39 in good health and CMV-seronegative. CDR3 sequence (DNA): TGCGCCAGCAGGCCAAGACAGGCTGGGGCCAGCGTCCTGACTTTC. This translates into CASRPRQAGASVLTF.